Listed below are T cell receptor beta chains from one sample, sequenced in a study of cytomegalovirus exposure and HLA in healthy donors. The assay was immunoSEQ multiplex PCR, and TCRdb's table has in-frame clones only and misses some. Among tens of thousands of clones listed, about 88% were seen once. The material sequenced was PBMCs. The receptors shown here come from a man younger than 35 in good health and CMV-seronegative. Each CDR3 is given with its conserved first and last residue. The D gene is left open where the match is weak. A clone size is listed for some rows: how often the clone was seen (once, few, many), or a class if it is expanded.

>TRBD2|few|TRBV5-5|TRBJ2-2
CASSPPLAGAGGELFF
TGTGCCAGCAGCCCACCCCTAGCGGGAGCCGGCGGGGAGCTGTTTTTT
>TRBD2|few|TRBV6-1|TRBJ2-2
CASSELAGGAGELFF
TGTGCCAGCAGTGAACTAGCGGGAGGGGCCGGGGAGCTGTTTTTT
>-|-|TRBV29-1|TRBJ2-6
CSVEASSGANVLTF
TGCAGCGTTGAAGCTAGCTCTGGGGCCAACGTCCTGACTTTC
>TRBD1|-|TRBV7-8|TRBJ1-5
CASSLDSGGTQPQHF
TGTGCCAGCAGCTTGGATTCAGGGGGTACTCAGCCCCAGCATTTT
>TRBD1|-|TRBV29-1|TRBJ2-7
CSVEVGTGGQKPYEQYF
TGCAGCGTTGAAGTGGGGACAGGGGGCCAAAAACCCTACGAGCAGTACTTC
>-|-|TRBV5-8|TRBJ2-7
CASSLGLGAYEQYF
TGTGCCAGCAGCTTGGGACTAGGAGCCTACGAGCAGTACTTC
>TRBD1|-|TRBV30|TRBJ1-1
CAWSPGQGKNTEAFF
TGTGCCTGGAGTCCCGGACAGGGGAAGAACACTGAAGCTTTCTTT
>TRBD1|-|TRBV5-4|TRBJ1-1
CASSLRQGDTEAFF
TGTGCCAGCAGCTTGCGGCAGGGGGACACTGAAGCTTTCTTT
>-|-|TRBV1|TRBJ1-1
CTSSLPGGNPNTEAFF
TGCACCAGCAGTCTGCCTGGGGGCAACCCGAACACTGAAGCTTTCTTT
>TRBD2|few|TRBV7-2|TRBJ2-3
CASSLTSGRGTDTQYF
TGTGCCAGCAGCCTAACTAGCGGGAGAGGCACAGATACGCAGTATTTT
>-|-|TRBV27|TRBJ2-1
CASSLAQSYNEQFF
TGTGCCAGCAGTTTGGCCCAGTCCTACAATGAGCAGTTCTTC
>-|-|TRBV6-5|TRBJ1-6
CASSPRLGGASPLHF
TGTGCCAGCAGTCCCCGGTTAGGGGGAGCTTCACCCCTCCACTTT
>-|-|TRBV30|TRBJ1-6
CAWSAGRGAQGSPLHF
TGTGCCTGGAGTGCGGGGAGGGGCGCCCAGGGCTCACCCCTCCACTTT
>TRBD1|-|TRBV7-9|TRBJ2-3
CASSENRGGRTDTQYF
TGTGCCAGCAGCGAAAACAGGGGCGGTCGGACAGATACGCAGTATTTT
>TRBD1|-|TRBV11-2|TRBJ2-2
CASISGQVGELFF
TGTGCCAGCATCTCTGGACAGGTCGGGGAGCTGTTTTTT
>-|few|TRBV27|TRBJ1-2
CASSLDSKDGYTF
TGTGCCAGCAGTCTGGACAGTAAGGATGGCTACACCTTC
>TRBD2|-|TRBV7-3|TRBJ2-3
CASSFVRAGALRDTQYF
TGTGCCAGCAGCTTCGTCCGAGCGGGGGCCTTGAGAGATACGCAGTATTTT
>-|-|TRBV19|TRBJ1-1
CASGTQVNTEAFF
TGTGCCAGTGGTACCCAGGTGAACACTGAAGCTTTCTTT
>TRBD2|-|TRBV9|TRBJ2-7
CASSGGGRGEQYF
TGTGCCAGCAGCGGGGGCGGGAGAGGCGAGCAGTACTTC
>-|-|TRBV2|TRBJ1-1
CASSEAAGFSEAFF
TGTGCCAGCAGTGAAGCGGCAGGGTTTTCTGAAGCTTTCTTT
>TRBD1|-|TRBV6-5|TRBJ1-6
CASSYFGQVNSPLHF
TGTGCCAGCAGTTACTTCGGACAGGTTAATTCACCCCTCCACTTT
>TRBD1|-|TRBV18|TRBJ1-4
CASSLGDRGRSEKLFF
TGTGCCAGCTCCTTGGGGGACAGGGGGCGGAGTGAAAAACTGTTTTTT